This T cell receptor beta chain derives from a study of blood T cell repertoires in COVID-19. In the study overall: Acute-phase and convalescent COVID-19 samples originated in the United States, Italy and Spain.

CDR1 and CDR2 (germline): LNHDA, SQIVND (reference sequence). The length of the CDR3 is 14 residues. Trimming took 6 bases from V and 7 from J, leaving 18 bases between them. TCRdb's table, derived via immunoSEQ multiplex PCR, lists solely in-frame clones and lacks some. Counted here are around 49,000 clones, 80% to 90% occurring once; the ten biggest clones make up roughly 2.6%. The TCR sequence derives from an older woman with acute or convalescent COVID-19. Input material: peripheral blood. The rearrangement links TRBV19 to TRBJ1-2; D ambiguous. As DNA, the CDR3 is TGTGCCAGTAGAGCCTCCGAATCCTTGTCTGGCTACACCTTC. Protein: CASRASESLSGYTF.